This T cell receptor (beta chain) was found in a study of post-analysis software for immune sequencing data. Study-level results: Roughly five TRBV segments appeared more often in patients than in controls, and TRBV5-6, TRBV5-1 and TRBV20-1 were among these. Those samples that were prepared in the same batch co-clustered strongly by F measure. A significant reduction in normalized Chao1 diversity was observed in multiple sclerosis patients versus controls.

Unique molecular identifiers tagged the TCR beta cDNA libraries. Each batch of 1 to 10 million T cells produced 400,000 to 650,000 cDNA molecules. In TCRdb, the PCR reads were re-called with MiXCR into one record per CDR3 protein. The table lists roughly 800,000 distinct CDR3 sequences, around 46% of them singletons. Looked up from germline, CDR1 is MNHEY and CDR2 is SMNVEV (reference sequence). Trimming took off 5 bases at V and 1 base at J, with 14 bases between the two ends. CDR3 length equals 15 residues. In the case of this clonotype: The antigen is unknown.

The clonotype originates from a girl aged 5-17 years with multiple sclerosis. Material for sequencing was blood. The J gene is TRBJ1-1, the V gene TRBV27, with D possibly being TRBD1 (5 bases). The CDR3 region is CASSESPGRNTEAFF. In DNA form, the CDR3 reads TGTGCCAGCAGTGAGAGTCCAGGGCGGAACACTGAAGCTTTCTTT.